The clone carrying this T cell receptor (beta chain) was observed a handful of times. Its antigen is not identified. TCR cDNA libraries came from RNA via a modified published protocol. TCRdb re-called the 5' RACE reads through MiXCR, storing one row per CDR3 protein. The sample gives 350,000 to 450,000 distinct CDR3 sequences, approximately 30% of which show up once; about 6.1% is in the top ten. The J segment lost 2 bases and the V segment lost 0 bases, leaving 5 bases of the junction unmatched. This CDR3 contains 15 residues. Germline values: CDR1 DFQATT, CDR2 SNEGSKA (reference sequence). The sample comes from a study of identical twins' blood T cells. Study outcomes and limitations: Each donor's most abundant TCRbeta clonotypes shared more CDR3 sequences with her twin than unrelated donors. Out-of-frame TCRbeta clonotypes reportedly had markedly more similar V usage in twins than unrelated donors.

Three pairs of healthy female monozygous twins were the donors. V and J are TRBV20-1 and TRBJ2-5, with 8 bases aligning to TRBD2. Material: PBMCs. This TCR came from a woman aged 18-49 years in good health. CDR3 nucleotide sequence: TGCAGTGCTAGAGATCCGACTAGCGAACAAGAGACCCAGTACTTC. It translates to CSARDPTSEQETQYF.